One and the same sample provided the 19 T cell receptor beta chains below, sequenced in a study of preoperative IRX-2 immunotherapy in early breast cancer. As for treatment: preoperative locoregional IRX-2 cytokine immunotherapy. Sequencing was performed with immunoSEQ multiplex PCR; in TCRdb, only in-frame clones are kept and a portion is missing. The table records about 62,000 clones, around 94% of them present only once. The sample was collected from a patient treated with IRX-2 immunotherapy. Receptors were obtained from a human donor with breast cancer.

This clone appeared a single time. V gene TRBV19 combines with J gene TRBJ2-3, with D perhaps assigned TRBD1 or TRBD2 (5 bases each). CDR3 length: 15 amino acids. Trimming cost V 3 bases and J 8 bases, with 18 bases left between them. Germline CDR1 is LNHDA and CDR2 is SQIVND (reference sequence). The CDR3 bases are TGTGCCAGTAGTATGGGGGACCAATCGTGGGCTACGCAGTATTTT. Protein sequence: CASSMGDQSWATQYF.

The chain has TRBV7-9 and TRBJ2-7, with no clear D. The CDR3 totals 12 residues. Germline CDR1 reads SEHNR; CDR2 reads FQNEAQ (reference sequence). The ends were cut back, 4 bases at V and 8 bases at J, with 12 bases in the middle. As DNA, the CDR3 is TGTGCCAGCAGCTCAAGGGCATCTCAGCAGTACTTC. Its translation is CASSSRASQQYF.

This clone was seen only once. The chain is built from TRBV15 and TRBJ1-4; weak D call: TRBD1 (5 bases). The V end was cut by 5 bases, the J end by 8 bases, with 18 bases between. Per the germline V gene, CDR1 is LNHNV and CDR2 is YYDKDF (reference sequence). The length of the CDR3 is 15 residues. CDR3 residues: CATSGVRQGIEKLFF. The CDR3 DNA reads as TGTGCCACCAGCGGGGTGCGGCAGGGAATCGAAAAACTGTTTTTT.

The chain is built from TRBV27 and TRBJ1-1, with 7 bases matching TRBD1. This CDR3 comprises 13 residues. Looked up from germline, CDR1 is MNHEY and CDR2 is SMNVEV (reference sequence). The V segment lost 1 base and the J segment 5 bases; nucleotides outside the gene matches: 1. This CDR3 is CASSLFRGTEAFF. CDR3 coding DNA: TGTGCCAGCAGTTTATTCAGGGGGACTGAAGCTTTCTTT.

This clone was counted a single time. The chain uses TRBV4-2 and TRBJ1-2; D not resolved. Germline CDR1 is LGHNA and CDR2 is YNFKEQ. Trimming removed 0 bases from V and 0 bases from J, with 17 bases in between. The CDR3 loop spans 18 amino acids. The CDR3 DNA is TGTGCCAGCAGCCAAGATCCGGACCCACGGTTAGCTAACTATGGCTACACCTTC. Its protein is CASSQDPDPRLANYGYTF.

This chain uses TRBV19 with TRBJ2-3; D not resolved. V lost 5 bases, J lost 3 bases, and 6 bases lay in between. Germline assignment: CDR1 LNHDA and CDR2 SQIVND (reference sequence). The CDR3 contains 12 residues. CDR3 region: CASSRNTDTQYF. For the CDR3, the DNA is TGTGCCAGTAGTCGAAATACAGATACGCAGTATTTT.

The chain is built from TRBV18 and TRBJ2-5; possible D gene TRBD1, 6 bases. CDR1 and CDR2 (germline): KGHSH, LQKENI. CDR3 length: 13 residues. V was shortened by 6 bases and J by 5 bases, with 13 bases between the two germline ends. In DNA form, the CDR3 reads TGTGCCAGCTCCACAGGGCAGTTCGAGACCCAGTACTTC. Translating it yields CASSTGQFETQYF.

This chain joins TRBV6-5 and TRBJ2-5; tentatively, D is TRBD2 (6 bases). Trimming took off 7 bases at V and 7 bases at J, with 16 bases between the two ends. The length of the CDR3 is 13 residues. Germline CDR1 is MNHEY and CDR2 is SVGAGI. The CDR3: CASTIPSAGTQYF. CDR3 nucleotides: TGTGCCAGCACGATACCTAGCGCTGGGACCCAGTACTTC.

The V gene is TRBV28, the J gene TRBJ2-7; a weak D match, TRBD1 (6 bases). V dropped 5 bases and J dropped 6 bases, with 20 bases sitting between them. The germline V gene encodes CDR1 MDHEN and CDR2 SYDVKM. There are 15 residues in the CDR3. In nucleotides, the CDR3 is TGTGCCAGCAGTCCTACGGGACACCTCTTGGGCGAGCAGTACTTC. Its protein is CASSPTGHLLGEQYF.

V and J are TRBV29-1 and TRBJ2-7; 11 bases are a match to TRBD2. Germline CDR1 and CDR2: SQVTM and ANQGSEA. The CDR3 is 11 amino acids. V dropped 5 bases and J dropped 10; count of bases not matched to a gene: 4. CDR3 bases: TGCAGCGTTCGACTAGCGGGAACACAGTACTTC. Translation: CSVRLAGTQYF.

The chain is built from TRBV9 and TRBJ2-7; D possibly corresponds to TRBD2 (7 bases). The V end was cut by 3 bases, the J end by 4 bases, with 17 bases between. Germline assignment: CDR1 SGDLS and CDR2 YYNGEE. This CDR3 has 15 residues. This chain's CDR3 is CASSERGGERYEQYF. Here the CDR3 DNA reads TGTGCCAGCAGCGAAAGGGGGGGGGAGCGGTACGAGCAGTACTTC.

J is TRBJ2-2 and V is TRBV18; D unresolved. Trimming removed 3 bases at V and 7 bases at J, with 6 bases between. CDR1 is KGHSH, CDR2 LQKENI, per germline. The CDR3 covers 12 residues. CDR3 nucleotide sequence: TGTGCCAGCTCACCCCTTCACGGGGAGCTGTTTTTT. The encoded protein is CASSPLHGELFF.

This rearrangement joins TRBV7-7 to TRBJ2-2; D is perhaps TRBD2 (5 bases). CDR1 and CDR2 (germline): SSHAT, FNYEAQ (reference sequence). The V and J ends lost 6 bases and 9 bases respectively, with 14 bases between them. This CDR3 comprises 13 residues. CDR3 sequence: CASSRDLGRELFF. DNA for the CDR3: TGTGCCAGCAGTCGGGATCTGGGGAGGGAGCTGTTTTTT.

This chain connects TRBV7-6 to TRBJ2-5; 8 bases line up with TRBD1. Germline loops: CDR1 SGHVS, CDR2 FNYEAQ. The CDR3 extends over 17 amino acids. V lost 4 bases to trimming and J lost 1 base; unmatched junction nucleotides: 11. CDR3: CASSSNMGDRSQETQYF. DNA of the CDR3: TGTGCCAGCAGCTCTAATATGGGGGACAGGTCCCAAGAGACCCAGTACTTC. The full variable domain, its missing parts supplied by reference TRBV7-6 and TRBJ2-5, is GAGVSQSPRYKVTKRGQDVALRCDPISGHVSLYWYRQALGQGPEFLTYFNYEAQQDKSGLPNDRFSAERPEGSISTLTIQRTEQRDSAMYRCASSSNMGDRSQETQYFGPGTRLLVL.

The CDR3 DNA is TGTGCCAGCAGCCTACTAGCGGGAGGGGGCACAGATACGCAGTATTTT. It is translated as CASSLLAGGGTDTQYF. The chain couples TRBV11-3 to TRBJ2-3; 13 nucleotides match TRBD2. Germline V CDR1 and CDR2: SGHNT, YENEEA. V lost 5 bases and J lost 1; bases outside the gene matches: 3. The CDR3 is made up of 16 amino acids. Using reference TRBV11-3 and TRBJ2-3 for the parts outside the CDR3, the full variable domain is EAGVVQSPRYKIIEKKQPVAFWCNPISGHNTLYWYLQNLGQGPELLIRYENEEAVDDSQLPKDRFSAERLKGVDSTLKIQPAELGDSAVYLCASSLLAGGGTDTQYFGPGTRLTVL.

The chain uses TRBV6-8 and TRBJ2-3; D not resolved. CDR3 length: 12 residues. The V end was cut by 7 bases, the J end by 6 bases, with 11 bases between. Germline V lookup: CDR1 MNHGY, CDR2 SAAAGT. Written as DNA, the CDR3 is TGTGCCAGCACCTCAAAAGCCGATACGCAGTATTTT. It specifies CASTSKADTQYF.

This chain joins TRBV6-6 and TRBJ2-3; D may match TRBD1 or TRBD2 (5 bases each). Germline V CDR1 and CDR2: MNHNY, SVGAGI (reference sequence). V lost 6 bases to trimming and J lost 5 bases, with 12 bases between them. The CDR3 runs 13 residues. The CDR3 is CASRIPGRDTQYF. The DNA for the CDR3 is TGTGCCAGCAGAATTCCAGGGAGAGATACGCAGTATTTT.

V usage is TRBV28 and J usage is TRBJ1-5; no firm D call. Germline V lookup: CDR1 MDHEN, CDR2 SYDVKM. Trimming took off 8 bases at V and 5 bases at J, with 13 bases between the two ends. This CDR3 region has 13 residues. The CDR3 loop reads CASVTGRYQPQHF. The CDR3 DNA reads as TGTGCCAGCGTTACCGGGCGGTATCAGCCCCAGCATTTT.

This clone was detected once. The chain joins TRBV5-1 to TRBJ2-3; the D is unclear. This CDR3 has 18 residues. Germline assignment: CDR1 SGHRS and CDR2 YFSETQ. Trimming took 0 bases from V and 0 from J, leaving 17 bases between them. The CDR3: CASSLGSDTRSSTDTQYF. The CDR3 nucleotides read TGCGCCAGCAGCTTGGGCAGCGACACCCGGTCAAGCACAGATACGCAGTATTTT.